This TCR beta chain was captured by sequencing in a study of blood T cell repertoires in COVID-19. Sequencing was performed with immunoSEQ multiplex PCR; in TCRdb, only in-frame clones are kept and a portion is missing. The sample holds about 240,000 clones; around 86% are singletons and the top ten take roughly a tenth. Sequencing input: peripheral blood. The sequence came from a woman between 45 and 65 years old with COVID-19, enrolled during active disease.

As DNA, the CDR3 is TGTGCCAGTTGGGGGGAAATGGGCACCGGGGAGCTGTTTTTT. This translates into CASWGEMGTGELFF. J is TRBJ2-2 and V is TRBV27, with D perhaps TRBD2 (6 bases). The germline V gene encodes CDR1 MNHEY and CDR2 SMNVEV (reference sequence). This CDR3 has 14 residues. V was shortened by 9 bases and J by 4 bases, with 15 bases between the two germline ends.